This TCR beta chain came from a study of control samples from healthy donors and cancer patients (dated by TCRdb to 2018 to 2020). The CDR3 holds 18 amino acids from the cysteine to the phenylalanine. The read is trimmed to its CDR3 DNA, 54 bases read in frame from base 1. At the junction V is shortened by 4 bases and J by 0 bases, with 18 bases in between. Sequences KGHDR (CDR1) and SFDVKD (CDR2) are obtained from the germline V gene. The library was produced with the immunoSEQ multiplex PCR assay. TCRdb limited this immuneACCESS table to in-frame rearrangements with V and J called. A share of clones is missing; checked studies link under half to unresolved V genes, and the rest is unexplained. The sample has roughly 450,000 clones on record, 80% to 95% of them singletons. Approximately 6.3% of the sample is held by the ten biggest clonotypes. Turning to this clone: This clone's antigen is unknown. No base quality values were provided; no much bigger clone lies one nucleotide off.

The chain is made from TRBV24-1 and TRBJ1-5, with no D gene named confidently. The sequencing sample was made of PBMCs. The source is a man aged 40-55 years with head and neck cancer. The CDR3 is CATSDAVPGSYSNQPQHF. The nucleotides read TGTGCCACCAGTGACGCGGTTCCGGGTTCATATAGCAATCAGCCCCAGCATTTT.